This T cell receptor beta chain is drawn from a study of blood T cell repertoires in COVID-19. Looking at the study overall: Researchers got acute and convalescent COVID-19 samples from the United States, Italy and Spain. Sample material is recorded as cDNA or gDNA derived from T cells, B-cell-depleted T cells, or PBMCs.

The protocol was immunoSEQ multiplex PCR, while the TCRdb copy is restricted to in-frame clones and leaves out a portion. The sample includes 30,000 to 45,000 clones, 65% to 80% of them seen just once. The V gene lost 4 bases and the J gene lost 2 bases, with 14 bases spanning the gap. CDR1 and CDR2 (germline): SGHRS, YFSETQ. CDR3 size: 15 residues. The source material was peripheral blood. The clonotype comes from a man between 60 and 70 years old with active COVID-19. V is TRBV5-1 and J is TRBJ2-3; D gene ambiguous. CDR3 amino acids: CASSLQMQDTDTQYF. The CDR3 DNA is TGCGCCAGCAGCCTGCAGATGCAGGACACAGATACGCAGTATTTT. The variable domain in full, completed from reference TRBV5-1 and TRBJ2-3, reads KAGVTQTPRYLIKTRGQQVTLSCSPISGHRSVSWYQQTPGQGLQFLFEYFSETQRNKGNFPGRFSGRQFSNSRSEMNVSTLELGDSALYLCASSLQMQDTDTQYFGPGTRLTVL.